Following are 25 T cell receptor beta chains from one sample sequenced in a study of blood T cell repertoires in COVID-19. This table comes from immunoSEQ multiplex PCR, and its TCRdb copy is limited to in-frame clones, with some not included. This table has about 77,000 clones, about 80% appearing once. Sequencing was done on a sample of peripheral blood. The receptors were sampled from a woman in her seventies with acute or convalescent COVID-19.

The genes are TRBV5-4 and TRBJ1-5; D gene ambiguous. V dropped 0 bases and J dropped 0 bases, with 7 bases sitting between them. CDR3 length: 15 residues. From germline, CDR1 is SGHNT and CDR2 YYREEE (reference sequence). This CDR3 is CASSLVTNSNQPQHF. DNA of the CDR3: TGTGCCAGCAGCTTGGTGACAAATAGCAATCAGCCCCAGCATTTT.

The V call is TRBV2, the J call TRBJ1-5, with TRBD1 identical over 9 bases. This CDR3 has 17 residues. Unmatched junction bases numbered 3, after V lost 0 bases and J lost 0 bases. Germline assignment: CDR1 SNHLY and CDR2 FYNNEI. The CDR3 sequence is CASSEAGTGHSNQPQHF. CDR3 in DNA: TGTGCCAGCAGTGAAGCGGGGACAGGGCATAGCAATCAGCCCCAGCATTTT.

The chain links TRBV6-5 to TRBJ1-4; 7 bases align to TRBD1. The junction had 5 bases not matched to a gene; V was cut back by 0 bases and J by 13 bases. The CDR3 length is 13 residues. Germline V gives CDR1 MNHEY, CDR2 SVGAGI. CDR3 region: CASSYSRGQILFF. The CDR3 DNA reads as TGTGCCAGCAGTTACTCGAGGGGGCAAATACTGTTTTTT.

V and J are TRBV27 and TRBJ2-1; no firm D call. The CDR3 extends over 10 amino acids. In germline, CDR1 is MNHEY, CDR2 SMNVEV (reference sequence). V lost 8 bases to trimming and J lost 10 bases, with 9 bases between them. The CDR3 reads CASGMWEQFF. CDR3 DNA: TGTGCCAGCGGCATGTGGGAGCAGTTCTTC.

The rearrangement joins TRBV10-3 to TRBJ1-2, with 10 bases matching TRBD1. J gave up 8 bases and V 6 bases, and 9 bases lay outside the gene matches. Germline CDR1 is ENHRY and CDR2 is SYGVKD. This CDR3 comprises 14 residues. CDR3 in amino acids: CAISPLTGGRGYTF. Written as DNA, the CDR3 is TGTGCCATCAGCCCACTGACAGGGGGCCGCGGCTACACCTTC.

This clone was counted once. The rearrangement joins TRBV7-2 to TRBJ1-1, with TRBD1 identical over 7 bases. V dropped 4 bases and J dropped 9; count of bases not matched to a gene: 8. This CDR3 region has 13 residues. The germline V gene has CDR1 SGHTA and CDR2 FQGNSA. CDR3 DNA: TGTGCCAGCAGCTCACAACAGGGGACCCAAGCTTTCTTT. This codes for CASSSQQGTQAFF.

The chain combines TRBV10-2 with TRBJ1-2; D is unclear. This CDR3 region has 14 residues. V shed 7 bases and J shed 2 bases, with 14 bases lying between them. The germline gives CDR1 WSHSY, CDR2 SAAADI. The CDR3 is CASTPAAGNYGYTF. The CDR3, as DNA: TGCGCCAGCACCCCAGCGGCGGGGAACTATGGCTACACCTTC.

The V gene is TRBV5-1, the J gene TRBJ2-5; possibly TRBD2 for D (6 bases). The V gene lost 4 bases and the J gene lost 2 bases, with 15 bases spanning the gap. There are 15 residues in the CDR3. Germline V gives CDR1 SGHRS, CDR2 YFSETQ. CDR3 bases: TGCGCCAGCAGCGAAGGATCCGGGGGACAAGAGACCCAGTACTTC. Its translation: CASSEGSGGQETQYF. Drawing the rest from reference TRBV5-1 and TRBJ2-5, the complete variable domain is KAGVTQTPRYLIKTRGQQVTLSCSPISGHRSVSWYQQTPGQGLQFLFEYFSETQRNKGNFPGRFSGRQFSNSRSEMNVSTLELGDSALYLCASSEGSGGQETQYFGPGTRLLVL.

This chain connects TRBV7-9 to TRBJ1-2; 9 bases agree with TRBD1. This CDR3 is 15 amino acids long. The junction had 9 bases not matched to a gene; V was cut back by 5 bases and J by 5 bases. Germline CDR1 reads SEHNR; CDR2 reads FQNEAQ (reference sequence). DNA for the CDR3: TGTGCCAGCAGCGACTACAGGGGGCGAGGTTATGGCTACACCTTC. It yields the protein CASSDYRGRGYGYTF.

The count of this clone is one. The CDR3 DNA reads TGTGCCAGCAGTGAACAGGCCGCCTATGGCTACACCTTC. This translates into CASSEQAAYGYTF. The genes are TRBV6-1 and TRBJ1-2; D gene unclear. Trimming shortened V by 2 bases and J by 4 bases, and 8 bases separated the two germline ends. The CDR3 consists of 13 residues. Per the germline V gene, CDR1 is MNHNS and CDR2 is SASEGT.

The genes are TRBV9 and TRBJ1-6; D is unresolved. CDR1 is SGDLS and CDR2 is YYNGEE in the germline V gene. Deletions cut 3 bases from V and 0 bases from J, with 7 bases between. The length of the CDR3 is 15 residues. The CDR3 loop is CASSGSSSYNSPLHF. CDR3 DNA sequence: TGTGCCAGCAGCGGGTCTAGCTCCTATAATTCACCCCTCCACTTT.

The chain combines TRBV6-6 with TRBJ1-1; D gene uncertain. Trimming left V 2 bases short and J 6 bases short, with 13 bases between. Germline values: CDR1 MNHNY, CDR2 SVGAGI (reference sequence). The CDR3 extends over 14 amino acids. The CDR3 here is CASSYPTEVAEAFF. The CDR3 DNA is TGTGCCAGCAGTTACCCTACAGAAGTCGCTGAAGCTTTCTTT.

This chain uses TRBV6-5 with TRBJ1-2; D may be TRBD1 (6 bases). The CDR3 is 13 residues long. The germline V and J ends were trimmed by 2 bases and 7 bases, with 11 bases remaining between them. CDR1 and CDR2 from the germline V gene are MNHEY and SVGAGI. The CDR3 loop is CASSYGTSGGYTF. CDR3 coding DNA: TGTGCCAGCAGTTACGGGACATCCGGTGGCTACACCTTC.

Only a few counts were recorded for this clone. This rearrangement joins TRBV6-5 to TRBJ1-6; D unresolved. CDR1 and CDR2 from the germline V gene are MNHEY and SVGAGI. The CDR3 is 15 amino acids. Trimming left V 6 bases short and J 0 bases short, with 9 bases between. CDR3 nucleotide sequence: TGTGCCAGCAGCTTTCGGAGCTCCTATAATTCACCCCTCCACTTT. Amino acids: CASSFRSSYNSPLHF.

The rearrangement links TRBV19 to TRBJ1-5; D perhaps matches TRBD1 (5 bases). The CDR3 contains 15 residues. Germline V gene data show CDR1 as LNHDA and CDR2 as SQIVND (reference sequence). The V end lost 3 bases, the J end lost 8 bases, and 17 bases lay between the germline ends. CDR3 protein: CASSIGQGPREPQHF. The CDR3 nucleotides read TGTGCCAGTAGTATTGGGCAGGGCCCCAGAGAGCCCCAGCATTTT. The variable domain in full, with the rest retrieved from reference TRBV19 and TRBJ1-5, is DGGITQSPKYLFRKEGQNVTLSCEQNLNHDAMYWYRQDPGQGLRLIYYSQIVNDFQKGDIAEGYSVSREKKESFPLTVTSAQKNPTAFYLCASSIGQGPREPQHFGDGTRLSIL.

The chain couples TRBV4-2 to TRBJ1-4; D is unclear. Germline values: CDR1 LGHNA, CDR2 YNFKEQ. CDR3 length equals 15 residues. V gave up 1 base and J gave up 4 bases, with 10 bases separating them. CDR3 region: CASSQVDWNNEKLFF. In nucleotides, the CDR3 is TGTGCCAGCAGCCAAGTTGACTGGAATAATGAAAAACTGTTTTTT.

J is TRBJ2-1 and V is TRBV29-1, with 7 bases lining up with TRBD1. The CDR3 has 13 residues. After removal of 4 bases from V and 2 bases from J, the junction contained 2 bases not matched to a gene. Per the germline V gene, CDR1 is SQVTM and CDR2 is ANQGSEA. The CDR3 sequence: CSVVTGAYNEQFF. In DNA, the CDR3 is TGCAGCGTTGTCACAGGGGCCTACAATGAGCAGTTCTTC.

The table lists this clone with a few counts. The chain is built from TRBV4-1 and TRBJ2-7, with 10 bases lining up with TRBD1. The CDR3 has 15 amino acids. Germline CDR1 and CDR2: MGHRA and YSYEKL. V shed 1 base, J shed 3 bases, and the junction held 3 bases outside the gene matches. For the CDR3, the DNA is TGCGCCAGCAGCCAAGTGACAGGGGGCTTCTACGAGCAGTACTTC. It translates to CASSQVTGGFYEQYF.

This sequence joins TRBV7-8 and TRBJ1-4; 7 nucleotides match TRBD1. Germline V gives CDR1 SGHVS, CDR2 FQNEAQ. CDR3 length: 14 residues. V was clipped by 5 bases and J by 8 bases; unmatched bases: 8. CDR3 bases: TGTGCCAGCAGCACATCCCAGGGGGAGGAAAAACTGTTTTTT. Its protein is CASSTSQGEEKLFF.

V usage is TRBV7-9 and J usage is TRBJ2-5; TRBD2 agrees at 13 bases. Germline V gives CDR1 SEHNR, CDR2 FQNEAQ (reference sequence). The CDR3 is 16 residues long. The trim removed 4 bases at V and 1 base at J, leaving 3 bases unmatched. CDR3 in DNA: TGTGCCAGCAGCTCGGGACTAGCGGGGATCCAAGAGACCCAGTACTTC. It codes for CASSSGLAGIQETQYF. The whole variable domain, filled in from reference TRBV7-9 and TRBJ2-5, reads DTGVSQNPRHKITKRGQNVTFRCDPISEHNRLYWYRQTLGQGPEFLTYFQNEAQLEKSRLLSDRFSAERPKGSFSTLEIQRTEQGDSAMYLCASSSGLAGIQETQYFGPGTRLLVL.

The V call is TRBV18, the J call TRBJ1-5; the D gene is possibly TRBD1 (5 bases). Germline lookup yields CDR1 KGHSH and CDR2 LQKENI. CDR3 length: 15 amino acids. V was trimmed by 0 bases and J by 7 bases, leaving 13 bases between them. The chain's CDR3 is CASSPPGGGGQPQHF. For the CDR3, the DNA is TGTGCCAGCTCACCACCGGGGGGGGGTGGGCAGCCCCAGCATTTT.

This clone was observed a handful of times. The same CDR3 is also encoded by other DNA sequences in this sample. The V and J genes are TRBV3-1 (or the pseudogene TRBV3-2) and TRBJ1-2, with a possible D match to TRBD1 (5 bases). CDR1 and CDR2 from the germline V gene are LGHDT and YNNKEL (reference sequence). V lost 3 bases, J lost 8 bases, and 10 bases lay in between. This CDR3 spans 12 amino acids. The DNA of the CDR3 is TGTGCCAGCAGCCAGGGGGGAAGGGGCTACACCTTC. Translated, it gives CASSQGGRGYTF.

The rearrangement links TRBV19 to TRBJ1-5; 7 bases are shared with TRBD1. Germline trimming cut 4 bases from V and 3 bases from J; bases unmatched to any gene: 6. The CDR3 has 15 residues. Germline V gene data show CDR1 as LNHDA and CDR2 as SQIVND (reference sequence). CDR3 region: CASSRDRALNQPQHF. CDR3 coding DNA: TGTGCCAGTAGTAGAGACAGGGCCCTCAATCAGCCCCAGCATTTT. Looking up the rest from reference TRBV19 and TRBJ1-5 gives the full variable domain: DGGITQSPKYLFRKEGQNVTLSCEQNLNHDAMYWYRQDPGQGLRLIYYSQIVNDFQKGDIAEGYSVSREKKESFPLTVTSAQKNPTAFYLCASSRDRALNQPQHFGDGTRLSIL.

V usage is TRBV29-1 and J usage is TRBJ2-5, with no clear D. V lost 4 bases and J 4 bases, leaving 19 bases between the germline ends. The germline V gene encodes CDR1 SQVTM and CDR2 ANQGSEA. The CDR3 sequence is 15 residues long. CDR3 in amino acids: CSVAATPATGETQYF. CDR3 sequence (DNA): TGCAGCGTTGCTGCAACCCCAGCTACGGGAGAGACCCAGTACTTC.

CDR3 sequence: CASSQPNPSIYGYTF. The CDR3 nucleotides are TGTGCCAGCAGCCAACCAAATCCCTCTATCTATGGCTACACCTTC. This chain joins TRBV4-2 and TRBJ1-2; the D is unclear. Germline loops: CDR1 LGHNA, CDR2 YNFKEQ. The CDR3 is 15 amino acids. V was pared by 2 bases and J by 4 bases, with 14 bases between.